This T cell receptor (beta chain) was identified during a study of memory CD4+ T cells and cytomegalovirus serostatus. The wider study: This sample comes from healthy Belgian adults, under 10 CMV seropositive, roughly 22 seronegative. Study observations and caveats: CD4+ memory repertoires contained 67 of 164 reported CMV TCRbeta sequences.

Note on this clone: Its antigen is unidentified.

This CDR3 has 15 residues. Germline CDR1 reads LGHNA; CDR2 reads YSLEER. V gave up 0 bases and J gave up 3 bases, with 8 bases separating them. Single viable CD3+CD4+CD8-CD45RO+ cells were sorted as the memory CD4+ T cells. This table comes from immunoSEQ multiplex PCR, and its TCRdb copy is limited to in-frame clones, with some not included. Of around 25,000 clones detected, 60% to 80% appear once; the ten largest clones hold roughly 1%. The TCR originated in an adult in good health and CMV-seronegative. The sequencing sample was made of memory CD4+ T cells from blood. The chain employs TRBV4-3 and TRBJ2-2; D gene ambiguous. In DNA, the CDR3 is TGCGCCAGCAGCCAAGACCCTACCTACACCGGGGAGCTGTTTTTT. Protein product: CASSQDPTYTGELFF.